This T cell receptor beta chain was sequenced in a study of cytomegalovirus exposure and HLA in healthy donors. The PCR used 60 Vbeta and 13 Jbeta primers. Generated by immunoSEQ multiplex PCR, the TCRdb table keeps only in-frame clones and is missing some. The sample includes about 76,000 clones, around two thirds seen only once; the top ten take around 4.7%. This clone has only one observation. What it binds is unknown. Overall study results and limits: Analysis was carried out at a later point, and it linked a missense DCLRE1C variant to TCR beta V- and J-gene trimming. Rates of TCR association differed by HLA locus in a later analysis, with DRB1 highest and HLA-C lowest.

J lost 7 bases, V lost 3 bases, and 11 bases had no gene match. Germline assignment: CDR1 MDHEN and CDR2 SYDVKM. The CDR3 is 16 amino acids. The origin of this receptor is a man aged 55 to 70 in good health and CMV-seropositive. The sequenced sample was PBMCs. The chain links TRBV28 to TRBJ1-2; the match to TRBD1 covers 10 bases. CDR3 nucleotides: TGTGCCAGCAGTTTGGGGACAGGGGCCCTTTCGGGTGGCTACACCTTC. This codes for CASSLGTGALSGGYTF.